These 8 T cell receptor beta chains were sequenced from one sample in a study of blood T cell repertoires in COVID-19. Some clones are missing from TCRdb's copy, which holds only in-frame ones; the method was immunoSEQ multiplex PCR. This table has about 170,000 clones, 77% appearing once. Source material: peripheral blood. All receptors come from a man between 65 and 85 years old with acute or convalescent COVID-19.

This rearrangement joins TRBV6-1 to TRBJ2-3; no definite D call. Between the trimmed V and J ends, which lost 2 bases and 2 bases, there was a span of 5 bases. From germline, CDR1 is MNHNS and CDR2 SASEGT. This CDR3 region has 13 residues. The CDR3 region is CASSETHTDTQYF. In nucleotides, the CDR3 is TGTGCCAGCAGTGAAACTCACACAGATACGCAGTATTTT.

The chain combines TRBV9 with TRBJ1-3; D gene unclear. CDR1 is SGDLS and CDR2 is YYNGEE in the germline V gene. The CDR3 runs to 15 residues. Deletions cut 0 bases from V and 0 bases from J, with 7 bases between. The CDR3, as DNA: TGTGCCAGCAGCGTAGATGTTATCTCTGGAAACACCATATATTTT. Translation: CASSVDVISGNTIYF.

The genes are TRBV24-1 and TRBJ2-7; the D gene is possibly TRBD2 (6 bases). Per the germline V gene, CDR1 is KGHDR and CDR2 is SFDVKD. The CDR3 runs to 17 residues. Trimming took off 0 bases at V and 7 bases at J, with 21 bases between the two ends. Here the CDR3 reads CATSDLSGEVVGTEQYF. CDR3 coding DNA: TGTGCCACCAGTGATTTGTCGGGGGAAGTGGTTGGTACGGAGCAGTACTTC.

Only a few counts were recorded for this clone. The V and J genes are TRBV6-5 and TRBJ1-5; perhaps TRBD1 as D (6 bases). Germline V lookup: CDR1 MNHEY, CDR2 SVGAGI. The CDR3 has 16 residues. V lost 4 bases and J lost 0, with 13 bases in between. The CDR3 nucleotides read TGTGCCAGCAGTTTTAAGGACAGCTATAGCAATCAGCCCCAGCATTTT. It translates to CASSFKDSYSNQPQHF.

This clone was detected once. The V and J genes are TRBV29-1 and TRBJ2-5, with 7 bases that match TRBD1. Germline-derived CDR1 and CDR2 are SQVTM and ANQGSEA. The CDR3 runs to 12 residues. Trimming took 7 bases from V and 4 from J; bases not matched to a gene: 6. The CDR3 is CSARQGPETQYF. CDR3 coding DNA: TGCAGCGCCAGACAGGGCCCAGAGACCCAGTACTTC.

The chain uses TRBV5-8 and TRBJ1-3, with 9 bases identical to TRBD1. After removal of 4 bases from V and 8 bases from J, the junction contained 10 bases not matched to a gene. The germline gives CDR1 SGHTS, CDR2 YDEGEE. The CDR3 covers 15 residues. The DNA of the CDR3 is TGTGCCAGCAGCAGGACAGGGGTTTTAGCGGACACCATATATTTT. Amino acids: CASSRTGVLADTIYF.

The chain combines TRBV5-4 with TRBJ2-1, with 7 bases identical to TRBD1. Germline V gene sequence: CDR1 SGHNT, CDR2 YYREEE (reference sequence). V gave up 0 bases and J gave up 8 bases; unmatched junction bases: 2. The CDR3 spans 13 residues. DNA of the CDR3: TGTGCCAGCAGCTTGGCAGGGGGTTATGAGCAGTTCTTC. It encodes CASSLAGGYEQFF.

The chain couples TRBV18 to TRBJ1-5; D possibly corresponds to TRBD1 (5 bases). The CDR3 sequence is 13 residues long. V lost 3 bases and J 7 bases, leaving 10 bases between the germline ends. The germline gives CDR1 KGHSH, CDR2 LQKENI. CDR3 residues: CASSPQGIQPQHF. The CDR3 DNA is TGTGCCAGCTCACCCCAGGGTATCCAGCCCCAGCATTTT.